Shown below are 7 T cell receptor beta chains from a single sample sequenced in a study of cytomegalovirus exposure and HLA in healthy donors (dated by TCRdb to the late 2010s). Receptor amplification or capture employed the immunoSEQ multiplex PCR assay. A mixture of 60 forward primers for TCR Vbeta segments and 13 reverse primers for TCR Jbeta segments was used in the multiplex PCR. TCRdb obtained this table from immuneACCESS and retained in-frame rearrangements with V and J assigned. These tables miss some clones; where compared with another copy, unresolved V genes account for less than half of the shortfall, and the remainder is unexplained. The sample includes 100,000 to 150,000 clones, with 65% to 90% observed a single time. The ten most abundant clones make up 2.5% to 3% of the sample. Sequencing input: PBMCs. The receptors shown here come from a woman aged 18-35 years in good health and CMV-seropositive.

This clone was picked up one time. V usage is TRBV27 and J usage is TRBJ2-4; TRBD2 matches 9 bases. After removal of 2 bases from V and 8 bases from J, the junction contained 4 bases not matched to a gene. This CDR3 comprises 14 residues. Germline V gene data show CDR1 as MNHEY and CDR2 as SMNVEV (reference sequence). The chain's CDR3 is CASSLAPSGDIQYF. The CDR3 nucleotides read TGTGCCAGCAGTTTAGCCCCTAGCGGGGACATTCAGTACTTC.

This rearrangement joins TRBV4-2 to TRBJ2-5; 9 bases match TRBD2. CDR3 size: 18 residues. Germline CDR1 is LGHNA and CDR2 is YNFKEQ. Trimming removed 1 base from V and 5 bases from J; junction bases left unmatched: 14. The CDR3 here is CASSQGGSGGGGAETQYF. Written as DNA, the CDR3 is TGTGCCAGCAGCCAAGGCGGTAGCGGGGGTGGGGGTGCTGAGACCCAGTACTTC.

The CDR3: CASEKTEPVYNEQFF. The CDR3 nucleotides are TGTGCCAGTGAGAAAACAGAGCCTGTCTACAATGAGCAGTTCTTC. J is TRBJ2-1 and V is TRBV7-9; D ambiguous. V shed 9 bases and J shed 3 bases, with 18 bases lying between them. This CDR3 is built from 15 residues. CDR1 and CDR2 (germline): SEHNR, FQNEAQ (reference sequence).

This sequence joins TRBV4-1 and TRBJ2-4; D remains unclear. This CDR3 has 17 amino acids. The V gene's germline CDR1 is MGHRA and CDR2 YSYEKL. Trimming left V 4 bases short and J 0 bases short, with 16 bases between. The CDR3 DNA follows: TGCGCCAGCAGCCTACGACTGGAGTCCTTAGCCAAAAACATTCAGTACTTC. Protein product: CASSLRLESLAKNIQYF.

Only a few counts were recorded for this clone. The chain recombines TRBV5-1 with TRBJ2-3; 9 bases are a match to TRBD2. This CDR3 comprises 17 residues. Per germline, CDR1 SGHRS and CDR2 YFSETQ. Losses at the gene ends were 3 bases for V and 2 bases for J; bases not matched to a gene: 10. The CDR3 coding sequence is TGCGCCAGCAGCTCCACAGGGAGCGGGGGGCCCACAGATACGCAGTATTTT. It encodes CASSSTGSGGPTDTQYF.

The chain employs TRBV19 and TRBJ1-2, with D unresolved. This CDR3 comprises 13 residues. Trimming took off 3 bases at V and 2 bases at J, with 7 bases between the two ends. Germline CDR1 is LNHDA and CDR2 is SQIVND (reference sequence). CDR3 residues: CASSIPQNYGYTF. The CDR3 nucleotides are TGTGCCAGTAGTATTCCCCAAAACTATGGCTACACCTTC.

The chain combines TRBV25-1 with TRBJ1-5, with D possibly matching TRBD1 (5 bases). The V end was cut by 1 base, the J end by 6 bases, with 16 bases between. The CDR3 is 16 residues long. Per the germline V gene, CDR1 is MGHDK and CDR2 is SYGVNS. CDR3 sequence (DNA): TGTGCCAGCAGTGAATCACTCGGGGCGGGAGGTCAGCCCCAGCATTTT. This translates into CASSESLGAGGQPQHF.